Detailed here is one T cell receptor beta chain. The source of the sample is a study of blood T cell repertoires in COVID-19. The overall study: Whether acute or convalescent, the COVID-19 samples came from the United States, Italy and Spain. Sources were T cells, B-cell-depleted T cells, or PBMCs; the material itself was cDNA or gDNA.

There are 15 residues in the CDR3. V trimming: 3 bases; J trimming: 5 bases; junction bases outside the gene matches: 9. Germline assignment: CDR1 SGDLS and CDR2 YYNGEE. Per the authors' pipeline: Reference gene primer amplification gave estimated nucleated cell counts. Here immunoSEQ multiplex PCR was the method, and the copy in TCRdb shows in-frame clones only, minus some. Clone size and the V and J calls come from that table; the DNA yielded D and trimming. Among tens of thousands of clones listed, roughly 80% were seen once. The chain joins TRBV9 to TRBJ2-5; 8 bases are a match to TRBD2. Material: peripheral blood. This receptor was obtained from a woman aged 55-69 years with acute or convalescent COVID-19. DNA for the CDR3: TGTGCCAGCAGCGAGGGAGCGGGAGTCGGGGAGACCCAGTACTTC. Residues: CASSEGAGVGETQYF.